Below are 9 T cell receptor beta chains sequenced from a single sample in a study of blood T cells in healthy people across ages. Alongside a J-beta primer mix, a sample-barcoded 5' primer served in a second PCR lasting roughly 6 to 11 cycles. TCRdb re-derived calls from the 5' RACE reads in MiXCR, one entry per CDR3 protein. This table has roughly 1.5 million distinct CDR3 sequences, approximately 43% appearing once. Sequenced material: blood. All receptors come from a woman aged 18-35 years in good health.

The chain carries TRBV12-3 or TRBV12-4 and TRBJ2-3, with D perhaps matching TRBD1 (5 bases). The CDR3 has 14 residues. The V end was cut by 6 bases, the J end by 3 bases, with 13 bases between. This CDR3 reads CASRTGAGTDTQYF. CDR3 DNA: TGTGCCAGCAGGACTGGGGCTGGGACAGATACGCAGTATTTT.

This clonotype was recorded a few times. The chain is built from TRBV7-9 and TRBJ2-3, with TRBD2 matching 7 bases. V lost 5 bases and J lost 2; bases outside the gene matches: 10. The CDR3 covers 16 residues. The V gene's germline CDR1 is SEHNR and CDR2 FQNEAQ (reference sequence). CDR3 sequence: CASSPPEREYTDTQYF. CDR3 coding DNA: TGTGCCAGCAGCCCCCCAGAGCGGGAATACACAGATACGCAGTATTTT.

This chain joins TRBV5-6 and TRBJ2-7; D is perhaps TRBD1 (6 bases). This CDR3 has 14 residues. Looked up from germline, CDR1 is SGHDT and CDR2 is YYEEEE. V dropped 3 bases and J dropped 7 bases, with 17 bases sitting between them. CDR3 amino acids: CASSSTGTRNEQYF. The CDR3 nucleotides are TGTGCCAGCAGCTCCACAGGGACCCGCAATGAGCAGTACTTC.

This clonotype was seen more than once but under ten times. The genes are TRBV20-1 and TRBJ2-2, with TRBD1 matching over 7 bases. CDR1 DFQATT and CDR2 SNEGSKA come from the germline V gene (reference sequence). The CDR3 is 16 amino acids. J was trimmed by 2 bases and V by 1 base; bases with no gene match: 7. The CDR3 loop reads CSARGWTGTNTGELFF. The CDR3 nucleotides are TGCAGTGCTAGAGGTTGGACAGGAACCAACACCGGGGAGCTGTTTTTT.

The chain combines TRBV9 with TRBJ2-3; D is ambiguous. The germline CDR1 and CDR2 sequences are SGDLS and YYNGEE. The CDR3 covers 14 residues. The germline V and J ends were trimmed by 4 bases and 5 bases, with 14 bases remaining between them. The CDR3 spells CASSPTGGEDTQYF. DNA for the CDR3: TGTGCCAGCAGCCCTACGGGTGGCGAAGATACGCAGTATTTT.

The J gene is TRBJ2-1, the V gene TRBV5-6; D ambiguous. V gave up 2 bases and J gave up 4 bases, with 7 bases separating them. This CDR3 has 13 amino acids. From germline, CDR1 is SGHDT and CDR2 YYEEEE. The CDR3 DNA sequence: TGTGCCAGCAGCTTTCAGGATTACAATGAGCAGTTCTTC. Residues: CASSFQDYNEQFF.

This rearrangement joins TRBV7-2 to TRBJ1-4; D is possibly TRBD1 (5 bases). Germline values: CDR1 SGHTA, CDR2 FQGNSA. The germline V and J ends were trimmed by 6 bases and 5 bases, with 16 bases remaining between them. The CDR3 is 15 residues long. The CDR3 sequence is CASRPAWGGNEKLFF. CDR3 in DNA: TGTGCCAGCAGACCGGCCTGGGGGGGGAATGAAAAACTGTTTTTT. Full variable domain (missing parts from reference TRBV7-2 and TRBJ1-4): GAGVSQSPSNKVTEKGKDVELRCDPISGHTALYWYRQSLGQGLEFLIYFQGNSAPDKSGLPSDRFSAERTGGSVSTLTIQRTQQEDSAVYLCASRPAWGGNEKLFFGSGTQLSVL.

This clonotype was seen a few times. The V and J genes are TRBV4-1 and TRBJ1-4; unclear D gene. The length of the CDR3 is 15 residues. Germline CDR1 reads MGHRA; CDR2 reads YSYEKL. The germline V and J ends were trimmed by 0 bases and 8 bases, with 13 bases remaining between them. The CDR3 loop is CASSQDGQRREKLFF. In DNA form, the CDR3 reads TGCGCCAGCAGCCAAGATGGGCAACGTCGGGAAAAACTGTTTTTT.

The chain employs TRBV7-9 and TRBJ2-1; D is possibly TRBD2 (5 bases). This CDR3 is built from 13 residues. V was cut by 3 bases and J by 5 bases, with 8 bases left in between. The germline CDR1 and CDR2 sequences are SEHNR and FQNEAQ (reference sequence). As DNA, the CDR3 is TGTGCCAGCAGCTTCCGGGAACACAATGAGCAGTTCTTC. Translating it yields CASSFREHNEQFF.